The T cell receptor (beta chain) under discussion was sequenced for a study of shared clonotypes between healthy human individuals. Regarding the study as a whole: It was expected that sequencing depth would affect clonotype sharing among donors.

In the case of this clone: The antigen remains unidentified.

Trimming cost V 0 bases and J 7 bases; bases outside gene matches: 6. There are 16 residues in the CDR3. Germline CDR1 and CDR2: MNHEY and SMNVEV (reference sequence). Deep was the level used in running the assay. Profiled with immunoSEQ multiplex PCR; TCRdb holds only in-frame clones, not every one. The sample includes roughly 2.5 million clones, over 85% seen only once; the top ten take around 0.14%. Material for sequencing was naive CD4+ T cells sorted from blood. Sample subset: CD45RA+ positively selected. The TCR comes from a man in his late teens or twenties in good health. This chain connects TRBV27 to TRBJ1-6; 7 bases match TRBD1. Written as DNA, the CDR3 is TGTGCCAGCAGTTTATCGACAGGGTTAGGAAATTCACCCCTCCACTTT. Translating it yields CASSLSTGLGNSPLHF.